This T cell receptor (beta chain) came from a study of beta chain features in type 1 diabetes. Expressed TCRB transcripts were sequenced because the entire RNA isolate underwent reverse transcription. The repertoire was sequenced with immunoSEQ multiplex PCR; TCRdb's copy has only in-frame clones and lacks some. This repertoire shows under 550,000 clones, over 10% found once; its top ten account for less than 0.06%. CDR3 length: 15 amino acids. The V gene lost 0 bases and the J gene lost 0 bases, with 7 bases spanning the gap. CDR1 is KGHSH and CDR2 is LQKENI in the germline V gene. This chain uses TRBV18 with TRBJ2-3, with D perhaps TRBD1 (6 bases). The sequencing sample was made of naive CD4+ T cells from blood. This receptor was taken from a woman younger than 35 in good health. The CDR3 loop is CASSPPGQSTDTQYF. The CDR3 nucleotides read TGTGCCAGCTCACCACCGGGACAAAGCACAGATACGCAGTATTTT.